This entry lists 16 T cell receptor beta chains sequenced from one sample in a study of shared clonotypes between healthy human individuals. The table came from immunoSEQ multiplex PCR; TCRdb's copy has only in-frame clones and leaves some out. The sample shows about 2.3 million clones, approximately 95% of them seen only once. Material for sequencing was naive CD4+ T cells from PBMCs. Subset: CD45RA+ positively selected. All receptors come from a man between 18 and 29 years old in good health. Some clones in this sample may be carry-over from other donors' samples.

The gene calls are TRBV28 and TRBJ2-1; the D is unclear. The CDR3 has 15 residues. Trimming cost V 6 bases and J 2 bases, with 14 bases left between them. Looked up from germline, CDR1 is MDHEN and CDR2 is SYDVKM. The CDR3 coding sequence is TGTGCCAGCAGCCTCAACGGGCTCACCTACAATGAGCAGTTCTTC. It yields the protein CASSLNGLTYNEQFF.

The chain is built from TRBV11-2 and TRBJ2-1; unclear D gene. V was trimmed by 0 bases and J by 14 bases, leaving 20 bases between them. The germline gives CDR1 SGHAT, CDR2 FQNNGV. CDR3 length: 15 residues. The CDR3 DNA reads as TGTGCCAGCAGCTTAGAGGATGCGGCGGCCACCCAGGAGTTCTTC. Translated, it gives CASSLEDAAATQEFF.

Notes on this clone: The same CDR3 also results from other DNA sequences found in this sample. Here the CDR3 DNA reads TGCGCCAGCAGCTTAGGGCAGGGGGCTGAAAAACTGTTTTTT. Translated, it gives CASSLGQGAEKLFF. This chain uses TRBV5-1 with TRBJ1-4, with TRBD1 identical over 8 bases. The CDR3 totals 14 residues. J was trimmed by 7 bases and V by 2 bases; bases with no gene match: 4. Germline CDR1 and CDR2: SGHRS and YFSETQ.

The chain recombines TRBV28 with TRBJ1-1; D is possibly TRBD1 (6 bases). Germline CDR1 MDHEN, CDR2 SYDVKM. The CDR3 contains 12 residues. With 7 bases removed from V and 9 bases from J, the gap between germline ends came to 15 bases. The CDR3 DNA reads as TGTGCCAGCAAAACGCCACAGGGACAAGCTTTCTTT. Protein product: CASKTPQGQAFF.

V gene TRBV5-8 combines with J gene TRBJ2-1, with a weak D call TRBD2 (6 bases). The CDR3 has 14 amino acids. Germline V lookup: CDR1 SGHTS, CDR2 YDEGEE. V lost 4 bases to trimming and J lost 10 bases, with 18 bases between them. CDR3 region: CASSMGPGRGEQFF. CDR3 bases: TGTGCCAGCAGCATGGGACCCGGGCGGGGCGAGCAGTTCTTC.

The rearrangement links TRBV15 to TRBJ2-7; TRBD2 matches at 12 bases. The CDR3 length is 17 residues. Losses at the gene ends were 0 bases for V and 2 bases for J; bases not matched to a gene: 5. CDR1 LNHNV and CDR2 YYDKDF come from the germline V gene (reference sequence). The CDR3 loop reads CATSRDRASGRAYEQYF. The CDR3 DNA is TGTGCCACCAGCAGAGATCGAGCTAGCGGGAGGGCCTACGAGCAGTACTTC.

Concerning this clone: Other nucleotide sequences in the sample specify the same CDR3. CDR3 sequence reads: CASSLGQPYTEAFF. Here the CDR3 DNA reads TGCGCCAGCAGCTTGGGACAGCCCTACACTGAAGCTTTCTTT. The chain employs TRBV5-1 and TRBJ1-1; weak D call: TRBD1 (5 bases). The CDR3 totals 14 residues. V lost 0 bases and J 3 bases, leaving 9 bases between the germline ends. Germline CDR1 SGHRS, CDR2 YFSETQ.

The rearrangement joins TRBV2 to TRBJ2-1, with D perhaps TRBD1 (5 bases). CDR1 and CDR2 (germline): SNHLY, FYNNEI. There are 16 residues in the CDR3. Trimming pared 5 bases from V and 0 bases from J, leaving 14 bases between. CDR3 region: CASSTLGLSSYNEQFF. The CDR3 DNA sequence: TGTGCCAGCAGTACTTTGGGGCTTAGCTCCTACAATGAGCAGTTCTTC.

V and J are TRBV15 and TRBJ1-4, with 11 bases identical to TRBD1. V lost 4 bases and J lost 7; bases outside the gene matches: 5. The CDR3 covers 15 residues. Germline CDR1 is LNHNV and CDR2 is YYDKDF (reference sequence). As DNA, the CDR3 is TGTGCCACCAGCACAGGGACAGGGGGACTTGAAAAACTGTTTTTT. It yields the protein CATSTGTGGLEKLFF.

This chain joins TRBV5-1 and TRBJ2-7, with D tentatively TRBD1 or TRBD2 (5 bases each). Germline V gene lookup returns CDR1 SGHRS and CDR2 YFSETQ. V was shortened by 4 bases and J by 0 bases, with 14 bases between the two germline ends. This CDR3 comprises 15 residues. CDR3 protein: CASSTPGALSYEQYF. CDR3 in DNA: TGCGCCAGCAGCACCCCCGGGGCCCTCTCCTACGAGCAGTACTTC.

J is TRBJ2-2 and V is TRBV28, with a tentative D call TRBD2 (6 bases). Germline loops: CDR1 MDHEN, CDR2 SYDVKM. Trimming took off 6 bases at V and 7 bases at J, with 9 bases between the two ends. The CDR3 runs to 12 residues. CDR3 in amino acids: CASRVGSGELFF. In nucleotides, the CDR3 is TGTGCCAGCAGGGTCGGGAGCGGGGAGCTGTTTTTT.

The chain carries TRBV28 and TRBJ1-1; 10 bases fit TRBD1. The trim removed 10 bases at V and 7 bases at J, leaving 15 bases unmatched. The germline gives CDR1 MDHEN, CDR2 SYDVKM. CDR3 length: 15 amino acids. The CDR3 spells CATAGTGAGKGEAFF. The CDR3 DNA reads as TGTGCCACCGCGGGGACAGGGGCAGGGAAGGGTGAAGCTTTCTTT.

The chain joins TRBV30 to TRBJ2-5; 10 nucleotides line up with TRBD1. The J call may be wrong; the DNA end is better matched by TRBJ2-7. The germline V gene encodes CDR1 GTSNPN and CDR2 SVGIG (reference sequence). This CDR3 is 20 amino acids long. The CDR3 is CAWSARLSLSTGGNSYEQYF. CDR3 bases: TGTGCCTGGAGTGCCCGACTTTCCCTATCGACAGGGGGCAACTCCTACGAGCAGTACTTC.

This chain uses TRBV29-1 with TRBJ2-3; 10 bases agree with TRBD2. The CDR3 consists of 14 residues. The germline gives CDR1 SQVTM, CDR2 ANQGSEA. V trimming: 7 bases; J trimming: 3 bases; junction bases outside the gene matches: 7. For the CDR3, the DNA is TGCAGCGAGATTTCTAGCGGGAGTACAGATACGCAGTATTTT. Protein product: CSEISSGSTDTQYF.

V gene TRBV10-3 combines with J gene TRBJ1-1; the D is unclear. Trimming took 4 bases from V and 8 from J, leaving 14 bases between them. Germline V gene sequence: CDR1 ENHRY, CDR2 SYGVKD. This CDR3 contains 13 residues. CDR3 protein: CAISGNKGREAFF. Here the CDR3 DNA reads TGTGCCATCAGTGGAAATAAGGGTCGGGAAGCTTTCTTT.

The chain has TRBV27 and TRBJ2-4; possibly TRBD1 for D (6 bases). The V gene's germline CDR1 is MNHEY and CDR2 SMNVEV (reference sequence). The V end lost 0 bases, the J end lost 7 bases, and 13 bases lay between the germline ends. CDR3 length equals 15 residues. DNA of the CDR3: TGTGCCAGCAGTTTATCCGTACAGGGTAGGAACATTCAGTACTTC. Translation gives CASSLSVQGRNIQYF.